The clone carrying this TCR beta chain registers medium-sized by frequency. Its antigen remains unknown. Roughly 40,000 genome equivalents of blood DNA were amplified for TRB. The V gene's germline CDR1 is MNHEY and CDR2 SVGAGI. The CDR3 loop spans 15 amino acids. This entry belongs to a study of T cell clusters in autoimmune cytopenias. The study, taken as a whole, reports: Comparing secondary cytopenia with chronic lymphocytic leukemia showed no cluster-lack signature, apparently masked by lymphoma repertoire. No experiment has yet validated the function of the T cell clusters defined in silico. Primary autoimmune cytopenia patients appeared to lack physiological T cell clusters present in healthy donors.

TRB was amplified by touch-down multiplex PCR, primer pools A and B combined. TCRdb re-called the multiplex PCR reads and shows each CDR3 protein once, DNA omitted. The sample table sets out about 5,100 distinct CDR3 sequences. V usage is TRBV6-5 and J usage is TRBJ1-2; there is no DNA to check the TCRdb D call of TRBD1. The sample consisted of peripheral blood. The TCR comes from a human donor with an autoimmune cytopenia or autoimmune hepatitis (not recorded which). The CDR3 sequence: CASRSTGEMNYGYTF.